The 26 T cell receptor beta chains listed next were all sequenced from one sample in a study of beta chain features in type 1 diabetes. Expressed TCRB transcripts got sequenced, as all isolated RNA was reverse transcribed. Assay used: immunoSEQ multiplex PCR; TCRdb lists only in-frame clones, some missing. The table records nearly 350,000 clones, less than 9.5% of them present only once. The specimen sequenced was central memory CD4+ T cells from blood. These receptors were collected from a woman between 18 and 29 years old in good health.

This chain joins TRBV10-3 and TRBJ2-5; 7 positions match TRBD2. V was pared by 3 bases and J by 2 bases, with 9 bases of the junction left unmatched. The CDR3 contains 16 residues. Germline loops: CDR1 ENHRY, CDR2 SYGVKD. The CDR3 loop is CAISENGLVGQETQYF. In DNA, the CDR3 is TGTGCCATCAGTGAAAACGGACTAGTTGGTCAAGAGACCCAGTACTTC.

This clone was recorded a few times. No DNA is shown, since the ends of the CDR3 on it are uncertain; the CDR3 is the one TCRdb lists. This chain joins TRBV18 and TRBJ2-2; the tabulated D call, TRBD2, remains unverified against the DNA. The CDR3 is 14 amino acids in total, end residues counted. Looked up from germline, CDR1 is KGHSH and CDR2 is LQKENI. The CDR3 is CASTGLLRAGELFF.

The genes are TRBV7-2 and TRBJ1-3; D remains unclear. The CDR3 totals 13 residues. In germline, CDR1 is SGHTA, CDR2 FQGNSA. Trimming pared 10 bases from V and 4 bases from J, leaving 14 bases between. This chain's CDR3 is CATAVVLGNTIYF. The DNA of the CDR3 is TGTGCCACCGCAGTTGTACTGGGAAACACCATATATTTT.

This clone came up a few times. The chain recombines TRBV5-4 with TRBJ2-1; D is perhaps TRBD1 (5 bases). The CDR3 has 15 residues. The V end was cut by 1 base, the J end by 2 bases, with 10 bases between. Per germline, CDR1 SGHNT and CDR2 YYREEE (reference sequence). The CDR3 sequence is CASSLSGQTYNEQFF. The CDR3 coding sequence is TGTGCCAGCAGCTTGTCAGGGCAGACCTACAATGAGCAGTTCTTC.

The rearrangement links TRBV5-6 to TRBJ2-5, with 8 bases identical to TRBD1. The J call is uncertain, as TRBJ2-7 better fits the DNA end. Germline lookup yields CDR1 SGHDT and CDR2 YYEEEE. The CDR3 contains 18 residues. CDR3: CASSLAGQGLYRIYEQYF. In nucleotides, the CDR3 is TGTGCCAGCAGCTTGGCTGGACAGGGACTCTATCGAATCTACGAGCAGTACTTC.

This clone has only a few counts. At one of its ends the junction is not consistent with the germline gene, which may arise from a read error. This chain connects TRBV18 to TRBJ2-6; TRBD1 might be the D (6 bases). Germline CDR1 is KGHSH and CDR2 is LQKENI. The CDR3 contains 19 residues. The CDR3 reads CASSRAPGTSSSGANVLIF. CDR3 coding DNA: TGTGCCAGCTCAAGGGCACCCGGGACATCCTCCTCTGGGGCCAACGTCCTGATTTTC.

Worth noting for this clone: Since a much larger clone is just one base distant, this may be a read error. This chain joins TRBV5-4 and TRBJ2-2; D remains unclear. V lost 2 bases to trimming and J lost 1 base, with 3 bases between them. In germline, CDR1 is SGHNT, CDR2 YYREEE (reference sequence). This CDR3 has 13 amino acids. In nucleotides, the CDR3 is TGTGCCAGCAGCTTTCAGAACACCGGGGAGCTGTTTTTT. Its protein is CASSFQNTGELFF.

This clone was seen more than once but under ten times. The chain couples TRBV21-1 to TRBJ2-7; no DNA check was done on the table's D call, TRBD1. TRBV21-1 is a pseudogene segment. The CDR3 extends over 16 amino acids. The CDR3 here is CASSARSFTSPYEQYF. The CDR3, as DNA: TGTGCCAGCAGCGCACGCTCATTTACATCACCCTACGAGCAGTACTTC.

This chain uses TRBV2 with TRBJ1-5; D not resolved. The germline gives CDR1 SNHLY, CDR2 FYNNEI. Trimming stripped 2 bases from V and 4 bases from J, with 12 bases between. This CDR3 has 15 amino acids. The CDR3 loop is CASSEHDNNNQPQHF. The CDR3 coding sequence is TGTGCCAGCAGTGAACACGACAACAATAATCAGCCCCAGCATTTT.

This clone was detected a few times. The V gene is TRBV7-2, the J gene TRBJ1-6, with TRBD1 as a possible D gene (5 bases). This CDR3 region has 14 residues. The germline gives CDR1 SGHTA, CDR2 FQGNSA. Trimming stripped 5 bases from V and 10 bases from J, with 15 bases between. For the CDR3, the DNA is TGTGCCAGCAGCCAGGGAGGGCAGATCTCACCCCTCCACTTT. As protein: CASSQGGQISPLHF.

This clone was detected a few times. The rearrangement uses TRBV20-1 and TRBJ2-3, with D hard to call. Germline-derived CDR1 and CDR2 are DFQATT and SNEGSKA (reference sequence). This CDR3 has 10 residues. Between the trimmed V and J ends, which lost 3 bases and 8 bases, there was a span of 6 bases. CDR3: CSASIGTQYF. CDR3 DNA sequence: TGCAGTGCTAGTATTGGTACGCAGTATTTT.

The rearrangement links TRBV6-1 to TRBJ1-4; no firm D call. V shed 7 bases and J shed 0 bases, with 6 bases lying between them. The CDR3 consists of 13 residues. Germline V gene lookup returns CDR1 MNHNS and CDR2 SASEGT. CDR3 in DNA: TGTGCCAGCATCCTTGCAACTAATGAAAAACTGTTTTTT. Its translation: CASILATNEKLFF.

Of note for this clone: Other DNA sequences in the sample encode the same CDR3. This chain uses TRBV7-2 with TRBJ2-5; 8 bases agree with TRBD1. Per germline, CDR1 SGHTA and CDR2 FQGNSA. This CDR3 comprises 13 residues. The V gene end was trimmed by 1 base and the J gene end by 5 bases; junction bases not matched to a gene: 0. CDR3 residues: CASSLGTGETQYF. The CDR3 coding sequence is TGTGCCAGCAGCTTAGGGACAGGGGAGACCCAGTACTTC.

This rearrangement joins TRBV7-2 to TRBJ2-7; 12 bases match TRBD2. CDR3 length equals 16 residues. After removal of 4 bases from V and 6 bases from J, the junction contained 10 bases not matched to a gene. Germline CDR1 and CDR2: SGHTA and FQGNSA. This CDR3 reads CASSSLPLAGGREQYF. In DNA, the CDR3 is TGTGCCAGCAGCTCCCTCCCTCTAGCGGGAGGGCGCGAGCAGTACTTC.

This clone showed up just a few times. The rearrangement uses TRBV7-3 and TRBJ2-5, with unresolved D. V was trimmed by 2 bases and J by 3 bases, leaving 10 bases between them. CDR1 is SGHTA, CDR2 FQGTGA, per germline. The CDR3 runs 14 residues. CDR3 DNA sequence: TGTGCCAGCAGCTTAGCGCTGAGTAAAGAGACCCAGTACTTC. Translating gives CASSLALSKETQYF.

This clone has just a few counts. V usage is TRBV9 and J usage is TRBJ2-5, with a possible D match to TRBD1 (6 bases). V gave up 2 bases and J gave up 4 bases, with 15 bases separating them. This CDR3 comprises 15 residues. The V gene's germline CDR1 is SGDLS and CDR2 YYNGEE. The CDR3 sequence is CASSVTPQGSETQYF. The CDR3 region has the DNA TGTGCCAGCAGCGTGACCCCACAGGGTTCAGAGACCCAGTACTTC.

This clone was detected only a few times. V gene TRBV7-2 combines with J gene TRBJ2-1, with 9 nucleotides matching TRBD2. This CDR3 has 14 residues. With 5 bases clipped from V and 4 bases from J, the junction kept 3 bases outside the gene matches. Germline CDR1 SGHTA, CDR2 FQGNSA. The CDR3 DNA sequence: TGTGCCAGCAGCAGCGGGAGGCAATACAATGAGCAGTTCTTC. Translated: CASSSGRQYNEQFF.

This clone was detected many times. This chain joins TRBV7-9 and TRBJ1-1; D is uncertain. Per germline, CDR1 SEHNR and CDR2 FQNEAQ (reference sequence). Deletions cut 5 bases from V and 5 bases from J, with 12 bases between. The CDR3 extends over 13 amino acids. DNA of the CDR3: TGTGCCAGCAGCGGATGGGTCGGGACTGAAGCTTTCTTT. Protein sequence: CASSGWVGTEAFF.

This clone was counted a few times. The chain links TRBV7-3 to TRBJ2-1, with 9 nucleotides matching TRBD2. J was trimmed by 5 bases and V by 4 bases; bases with no gene match: 6. Germline V gene lookup returns CDR1 SGHTA and CDR2 FQGTGA. The CDR3 is 15 amino acids. CDR3: CASSYSGRPHNEQFF. The CDR3 nucleotides are TGTGCCAGCAGCTACAGCGGGAGGCCCCACAATGAGCAGTTCTTC. The complete variable domain, with remaining parts taken from reference TRBV7-3 and TRBJ2-1, reads GAGVSQTPSNKVTEKGKYVELRCDPISGHTALYWYRQSLGQGPEFLIYFQGTGAADDSGLPNDRFFAVRPEGSVSTLKIQRTERGDSAVYLCASSYSGRPHNEQFFGPGTRLTVL.

This clone was recorded many times. This chain uses TRBV5-1 with TRBJ2-1, with a possible D match to TRBD2 (6 bases). The CDR3 runs 14 residues. Trimming stripped 4 bases from V and 5 bases from J, with 13 bases between. Germline V CDR1 and CDR2: SGHRS, YFSETQ. The CDR3 DNA reads TGCGCCAGCAGCGCGGGGACCTTCGACAATGAGCAGTTCTTC. It translates to CASSAGTFDNEQFF. Full variable domain (outside the CDR3, taken from reference TRBV5-1 and TRBJ2-1): KAGVTQTPRYLIKTRGQQVTLSCSPISGHRSVSWYQQTPGQGLQFLFEYFSETQRNKGNFPGRFSGRQFSNSRSEMNVSTLELGDSALYLCASSAGTFDNEQFFGPGTRLTVL.

J is TRBJ2-3 and V is TRBV5-4; D might be TRBD2 (6 bases). V lost 5 bases and J lost 2, with 12 bases in between. The V gene's germline CDR1 is SGHNT and CDR2 YYREEE (reference sequence). There are 14 residues in the CDR3. CDR3 amino acids: CASSGRENTDTQYF. The CDR3 coding sequence is TGTGCCAGCAGTGGGCGGGAAAACACAGATACGCAGTATTTT.

The chain recombines TRBV6-6 with TRBJ2-7, with 7 bases lining up with TRBD1. CDR3 length: 16 residues. V lost 8 bases and J lost 2; bases outside the gene matches: 15. Germline-derived CDR1 and CDR2 are MNHNY and SVGAGI (reference sequence). The CDR3 loop is CASASAPTGTPYEQYF. CDR3 coding DNA: TGTGCCAGCGCCTCCGCACCGACAGGGACCCCCTACGAGCAGTACTTC.

This clone appeared a few times. The V call is TRBV20-1, the J call TRBJ2-7; the D is unclear. The CDR3 loop spans 10 amino acids. V was trimmed by 3 bases and J by 7 bases, leaving 7 bases between them. The germline CDR1 and CDR2 sequences are DFQATT and SNEGSKA (reference sequence). In nucleotides, the CDR3 is TGCAGTGCTAGCCTGGGGGAGCAGTACTTC. Its protein product is CSASLGEQYF.

The genes are TRBV5-5 and TRBJ2-7; 14 positions agree with TRBD2. Trimming removed 4 bases from V and 0 bases from J; junction bases left unmatched: 0. This CDR3 contains 15 residues. CDR1 and CDR2 from the germline V gene are SGHKS and YYEKEE (reference sequence). The chain's CDR3 is CASSGTSGSSYEQYF. The CDR3 region has the DNA TGTGCCAGCAGCGGGACTAGCGGGAGCTCCTACGAGCAGTACTTC.

This clone was observed many times. This sequence joins TRBV21-1 and TRBJ2-3; the table's D call of TRBD2 was not tested on the DNA. TRBV21-1 is listed as a pseudogene. This CDR3 is 15 amino acids long. In DNA form, the CDR3 reads TGTGCCAGCAGCACAGGACTAGCGGCCACAGATACGCAGTATTTT. Residues: CASSTGLAATDTQYF.

This chain links TRBV5-4 with TRBJ2-3; 7 bases agree with TRBD1. Germline assignment: CDR1 SGHNT and CDR2 YYREEE (reference sequence). J gave up 0 bases and V 1 base, and 8 bases lay outside the gene matches. The CDR3 is 17 residues long. The CDR3 bases are TGTGCCAGCAGCTTGCCCCGTCGGACAGGTAGCACAGATACGCAGTATTTT. This codes for CASSLPRRTGSTDTQYF. The whole variable domain, remainder taken from reference TRBV5-4 and TRBJ2-3, is ETGVTQSPTHLIKTRGQQVTLRCSSQSGHNTVSWYQQALGQGPQFIFQYYREEENGRGNFPPRFSGLQFPNYSSELNVNALELDDSALYLCASSLPRRTGSTDTQYFGPGTRLTVL.